Below, one T cell receptor (beta chain) is given with its context. Its recognized antigen is unknown. No base quality information exists; no much larger clone differs at one position. Reading the germline V gene gives CDR1 MNHEY and CDR2 SVGEGT. The CDR3, cysteine through phenylalanine, is 13 amino acids long. Just CDR3 DNA is preserved here, 39 bases in frame from base 1. V is pared back by 0 bases and J by 8 bases, with 10 bases lying between the germline termini. The time point label on this specimen signifies: about 28 days (+/-7) after the second vaccine dose. AZD1222 recipients given second doses at about 4 weeks or at about 12 weeks were pooled, since spike-specific TCR depth and breadth were not found to differ between the two schedules. The vaccinee samples were drawn from two UK trials, COV001 and COV002, one of which was a single-blind randomized controlled phase 2/3 trial testing AZD1222 (ChAdOx1 nCoV-19) in healthy adults. Trial participant PBMC samples were collected at day 0 and day 28 after the second dose for TCRbeta chain sequencing.

The sample belongs to a study of T cell responses to AZD1222 COVID-19 vaccine (dated by TCRdb to the early 2020s). The study in broad terms: TCR sequencing covered some 240 trial participants: approximately 200 given two doses of AZD1222 and about 26 given two doses of MenACWY control vaccine. Enrollment into the trials was organized by age into subgroups of 18-55, 56-69 and 70-plus years, and those subgroups contained approximately 160, 26 and 62 TCR-sequenced participants, respectively.

Broader findings and caveats from the paper: Vaccine-associated CD4 TCRs spanned the whole spike protein, with dominant responses in regions 160-218 and 743-854. Nearly half of unique spike-specific TCRs reportedly recognized epitopes outside regions mutated in the B.1.351 and B.1.1.7 variants. A significant rise in spike-specific TCR breadth and depth was observed after two AZD1222 doses relative to day 0 and relative to MenACWY recipients. Most participants were white British and females outnumbered males, and the authors suggested that clonal diversity may have been underestimated. Because no day 14 peak-response samples were available, repertoires were characterized only after the peak T cell response. Conclusions about previously exposed vaccinees are limited because only five to seven AZD1222 recipients were SARS-CoV-2 seropositive at baseline. The 56-69-year group was small, and its depth increase did not reach significance, likely because of low power.

The CDR3 regions of human TCRbeta chains were subjected to immunosequencing. From the authors' description of their analysis: Repertoire TCRs were matched against a reference library of SARS-CoV-2-specific TCRs generated with the MIRA antigen-specificity platform. Breadth was defined as the fraction of unique TCRs that were SARS-CoV-2-associated. Depth was defined as the fraction of total T cells that were SARS-CoV-2-associated. Using the MIRA data, each spike-specific TCR was assigned both to the spike region to which the TCR was reactive and to a CD4 or CD8 class. Log10-transformed breadth and depth values were compared by one-way ANOVA with Sidak's multiple comparisons tests. Drawn from immuneACCESS, this table holds only the in-frame rearrangements with V and J called that TCRdb kept. Clones are partly lost; checked studies trace under half to an unresolved V gene and leave the rest unexplained. The V and J calls and clone size come from that table; D and trimming were worked out from the DNA. The sample records just under 75,000 clones, 60% to 85% of which are singletons. The ten most abundant clones make up around 50% of the sample.

The sample was peripheral blood, taken 28 days after the second AZD1222 dose. This receptor was taken from an adult who received the AZD1222 COVID-19 vaccine. The rearranged segments are TRBV6-2 or TRBV6-3 and TRBJ1-1; 5 matching bases give a weak D call of TRBD1. The CDR3 loop reads CASSYSGTKEAFF. The DNA sequence reads TGTGCCAGCAGTTACTCTGGGACCAAGGAAGCTTTCTTT.